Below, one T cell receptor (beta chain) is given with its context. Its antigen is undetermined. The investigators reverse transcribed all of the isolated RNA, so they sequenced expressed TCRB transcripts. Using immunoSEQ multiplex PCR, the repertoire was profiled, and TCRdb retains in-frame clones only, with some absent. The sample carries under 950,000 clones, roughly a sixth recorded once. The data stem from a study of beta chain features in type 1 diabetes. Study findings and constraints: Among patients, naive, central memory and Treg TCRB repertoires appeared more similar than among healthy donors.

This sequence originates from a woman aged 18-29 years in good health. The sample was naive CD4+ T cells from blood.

Here the CDR3 reads CASSTGLAGAIAKNIQYF. The CDR3 DNA follows: TGTGCCAGTAGTACGGGACTAGCGGGAGCAATAGCCAAAAACATTCAGTACTTC. The chain is built from TRBV19 and TRBJ2-4; 14 bases align to TRBD2. The CDR3 consists of 18 residues. Germline lookup yields CDR1 LNHDA and CDR2 SQIVND (reference sequence). J lost 0 bases, V lost 4 bases, and 5 bases had no gene match.